This paragraph reports one TCR beta chain. This clonotype was observed a few times. Its target antigen remains unknown. No base-level quality is on record; no much larger clone is a single base apart. This entry belongs to a study of T cells in Graves' hyperthyroidism and ophthalmopathy (dated by TCRdb to between 2018 and 2021). As for the study more broadly: Peripheral blood was sampled at the time of initial diagnosis, prior to any treatment. Once sampling was done, hyperthyroidism patients were given methimazole at a starting dose of 30 mg daily, whereas ophthalmopathy patients were given high-dose intravenous methylprednisolone. Whether ophthalmopathy could be predicted prospectively was tested in an independent validation cohort made up of roughly 19 hyperthyroidism patients plus 17 patients who later progressed to ophthalmopathy. A discovery cohort of around 98 patients, approximately 45 with Graves' ophthalmopathy and 57 with stable Graves' hyperthyroidism, was used to find distinguishing TCR V-J signatures. The 100 discovery patients were randomly split 7:3 into training and test sets. The paper describes TCR Vbeta CDR3 sequencing of around 140 peripheral blood samples, made up of under 50 ophthalmopathy patients, 70 to 80 hyperthyroidism patients and 17 progressor patients. In roughly six Graves' hyperthyroidism patients, the study also compared T-cell repertoires from thyroid tissue with T-cell repertoires from blood.

Amplification of TCR beta CDR3 regions was carried out from RNA transcripts. A first-round RT-PCR of the TCR CDR3 used the HTBI primer set with the Qiagen OneStep RT-PCR kit. Libraries were constructed in a second round of multiplex PCR, after which size selection and purification were performed. The libraries were sequenced on an Illumina HiSeq2000 using paired-end 100 bp reads. Concerning the study's data processing: Raw data were processed with SOAPnuke, discarding reads with adapters, uncalled bases, mean Phred below 15, or no exact constant-primer or identifier match. High-quality paired reads were merged with COPE v1.2.5, and unique nucleotide sequences were defined as clonotypes. Clonotypes were aligned to IMGT TRBV, TRBD and TRBJ reference segments using MiTCR v1.1. The analysis was restricted to V-J combinations with a frequency above 0.0001, which together covered about 99% of the repertoires. The TCS score was defined as F50 (clonal expansion) divided by E x V (chaos), with BLOSUM62-based TCRdist calculated between CDR3 peptides within each V-J. Welch's t-statistics and random forest reduced some 510 V-J features to 13, which were used in a naive Bayes classifier (R e1071). TCRdb trimmed the raw reads at Q25, called clones with MiXCR and kept productive beta chains. CDR3 protein sequences are deduplicated, and each keeps its most common genes and DNA. The V and J calls, along with clone size, are taken from TCRdb and not from the paper's own processing. This sample has about 360,000 distinct CDR3 sequences in its table, and approximately 15% of those were observed once. Around 20% of the sample belongs to the ten largest clones.

The CDR3 spans 15 residues, from the cysteine through the phenylalanine. Of the read, only the CDR3 DNA is kept; its 45 bases are in frame from base 1. Relative to germline, V is 4 bases shorter and J is 6 bases shorter, with 17 bases between their ends. As encoded in the germline V gene, CDR1 is SGHRS while CDR2 is YFSETQ. Broader findings and caveats from the paper: In validation, the model predicted progression to ophthalmopathy a median of approximately 6.3 months before onset, with roughly 71% sensitivity and just under 75% specificity. Ophthalmopathy was separated from stable hyperthyroidism by a 13 V-J signature model, with approximately 86% sensitivity and roughly 84% specificity obtained in cross-validation and 80%/75% obtained in testing. Most expanded thyroid clonotypes (frequency above 0.001) were also found in blood, which suggests that blood repertoires may mirror thyroid immune responses. Sample size was not statistically predetermined, and investigators were not blinded to group allocation.

The hyperthyroidism patients were between 18 and 65 years old and newly diagnosed, with a disease duration of less than 2 months. Any patient with an uncontrolled infection, another autoimmune disease, pregnancy or lactation was excluded. Diagnoses relied on clinical symptoms, serum thyroxine and TRAb, thyroid ultrasound and orbital computed tomography. Blood from progressor patients was drawn when they were first diagnosed with hyperthyroidism, before any ophthalmopathy symptoms appeared. Ficoll-Paque density gradient centrifugation was used to isolate PBMCs from about 10 ml of fresh peripheral blood. Progressor patients were defined as those initially diagnosed with Graves' hyperthyroidism in whom ophthalmopathy developed during follow-up. Total RNA was extracted with Trizol reagent, and quality was checked on an Agilent 2100 Bioanalyzer.

The sequence joins TRBV5-1 to TRBJ2-1; TRBD1 is a weak D gene call, 5 bases matching. Sequencing was carried out using blood. This receptor was identified in a man aged 25 to 40 with Graves' hyperthyroidism that later progressed to Graves' ophthalmopathy. The encoded CDR3 is CASSKSLLGVNEQFF. In nucleotides, the sequence is TGCGCCAGCAGCAAATCCCTTCTAGGGGTCAATGAGCAGTTCTTC.